These 27 T cell receptor beta chains came from one sample sequenced in a study of blood T cell repertoires in COVID-19. The table came from immunoSEQ multiplex PCR; TCRdb's copy has only in-frame clones and leaves some out. The sample yields over 250,000 clones, about 68% seen once. The sample taken for sequencing was peripheral blood. These receptors were taken from a woman aged 80 or over with acute or convalescent COVID-19.

This clone was seen a handful of times. The chain uses TRBV11-2 and TRBJ2-3; D remains unclear. Trimming took off 1 base at V and 2 bases at J, with 4 bases between the two ends. CDR1 is SGHAT, CDR2 FQNNGV, per germline. The CDR3 runs to 13 residues. The CDR3 spells CASSLAHTDTQYF. The CDR3 nucleotides read TGTGCCAGCAGCTTAGCCCACACAGATACGCAGTATTTT.

The CDR3 nucleotides read TGTGCCACCGCGAATGGTTATGAGCAGTTCTTC. This codes for CATANGYEQFF. The rearrangement joins TRBV15 to TRBJ2-1; no clear D. CDR1 is LNHNV and CDR2 is YYDKDF in the germline V gene (reference sequence). Deletions cut 8 bases from V and 8 bases from J, with 10 bases between. The CDR3 is 11 amino acids.

V and J are TRBV5-1 and TRBJ2-5, with TRBD2 identical over 7 bases. V trimming: 7 bases; J trimming: 4 bases; junction bases outside the gene matches: 10. Germline values: CDR1 SGHRS, CDR2 YFSETQ. This CDR3 is 14 amino acids long. The chain's CDR3 is CASSRAGAGETQYF. The CDR3 DNA reads TGCGCCAGCTCCCGGGCGGGAGCGGGAGAGACCCAGTACTTC.

The J gene is TRBJ2-4, the V gene TRBV18, with 7 bases matching TRBD2. This CDR3 is 17 amino acids long. Losses at the gene ends were 2 bases for V and 2 bases for J; bases not matched to a gene: 9. The germline V gene has CDR1 KGHSH and CDR2 LQKENI. CDR3 in amino acids: CASSPAAGLTSKNIQYF. CDR3 coding DNA: TGTGCCAGCTCACCAGCCGCGGGACTAACATCCAAAAACATTCAGTACTTC.

This clone was counted ten times or more. V is TRBV5-1 and J is TRBJ2-3; TRBD1 might be the D (5 bases). Trimming took off 4 bases at V and 4 bases at J, with 13 bases between the two ends. There are 14 residues in the CDR3. Germline V gives CDR1 SGHRS, CDR2 YFSETQ. CDR3 sequence: CASSTTSGSDTQYF. In DNA, the CDR3 is TGCGCCAGCAGCACCACCTCAGGGTCAGATACGCAGTATTTT. Based on the CDR3 plus reference TRBV5-1 and TRBJ2-3, the full variable domain is KAGVTQTPRYLIKTRGQQVTLSCSPISGHRSVSWYQQTPGQGLQFLFEYFSETQRNKGNFPGRFSGRQFSNSRSEMNVSTLELGDSALYLCASSTTSGSDTQYFGPGTRLTVL.

The J gene is TRBJ2-3, the V gene TRBV7-9; D possibly corresponds to TRBD1 (5 bases). V gave up 3 bases and J gave up 5 bases, with 15 bases separating them. The germline V gene has CDR1 SEHNR and CDR2 FQNEAQ (reference sequence). The CDR3 consists of 15 residues. CDR3 sequence reads: CASSLRPNRGDTQYF. Here the CDR3 DNA reads TGTGCCAGCAGCTTGAGGCCTAATAGGGGAGATACGCAGTATTTT. Full variable domain (rest looked up from reference TRBV7-9 and TRBJ2-3): DTGVSQNPRHKITKRGQNVTFRCDPISEHNRLYWYRQTLGQGPEFLTYFQNEAQLEKSRLLSDRFSAERPKGSFSTLEIQRTEQGDSAMYLCASSLRPNRGDTQYFGPGTRLTVL.

CDR3 loop: CAISRGGDTEAFF. For the CDR3, the DNA is TGTGCCATCAGCAGGGGTGGGGACACTGAAGCTTTCTTT. V usage is TRBV10-3 and J usage is TRBJ1-1, with D possibly being TRBD1 (6 bases). Trimming took 6 bases from V and 3 from J, leaving 11 bases between them. The CDR3 runs to 13 residues. Germline V CDR1 and CDR2: ENHRY, SYGVKD.

The chain combines TRBV2 with TRBJ1-1; D perhaps matches TRBD1 (5 bases). CDR1 and CDR2 from the germline V gene are SNHLY and FYNNEI. V was cut by 4 bases and J by 2 bases, with 11 bases left in between. The CDR3 is 14 residues long. The CDR3 is CASSVQTANTEAFF. DNA of the CDR3: TGTGCCAGCAGTGTACAGACAGCTAACACTGAAGCTTTCTTT.

This clone came up many times. J is TRBJ2-7 and V is TRBV5-4, with D perhaps matching TRBD2 (6 bases). Germline loops: CDR1 SGHNT, CDR2 YYREEE (reference sequence). Trimming stripped 0 bases from V and 0 bases from J, with 13 bases between. This CDR3 is 16 amino acids long. The CDR3, as DNA: TGTGCCAGCAGCTTGGGGGACTCCGGCCCCTCCTACGAGCAGTACTTC. Amino acid sequence: CASSLGDSGPSYEQYF.

The chain recombines TRBV2 with TRBJ2-3, with D possibly TRBD2 on 7 matching bases. This CDR3 has 14 residues. Trimming took 7 bases from V and 1 from J, leaving 12 bases between them. Germline V gene lookup returns CDR1 SNHLY and CDR2 FYNNEI. CDR3 amino acids: CASTRGGGTDTQYF. CDR3 nucleotides: TGTGCCAGCACTCGAGGGGGGGGCACAGATACGCAGTATTTT.

The CDR3 sequence is CASSKRWDRGLGYSNQPQHF. The CDR3 DNA sequence: TGTGCCAGCAGCAAAAGGTGGGACAGGGGATTGGGTTATAGCAATCAGCCCCAGCATTTT. The V and J genes are TRBV21-1 and TRBJ1-5; the D call of TRBD1 is as the table states it, not checked on the DNA. TRBV21-1 is noted as a pseudogene. The CDR3 is made up of 20 amino acids.

The chain carries TRBV6-6 and TRBJ2-7, with 7 bases lining up with TRBD1. Germline V gene data show CDR1 as MNHNY and CDR2 as SVGAGI (reference sequence). CDR3 size: 13 residues. Losses at the gene ends were 5 bases for V and 4 bases for J; bases not matched to a gene: 5. The CDR3 loop is CASSPGQFYEQYF. Here the CDR3 DNA reads TGTGCCAGCAGTCCGGGACAGTTTTACGAGCAGTACTTC.

This clone is a singleton in its sample. The rearrangement uses TRBV7-2 and TRBJ2-1, with a weak D call TRBD2 (5 bases). This CDR3 spans 14 amino acids. Germline lookup yields CDR1 SGHTA and CDR2 FQGNSA. The V end lost 8 bases, the J end lost 2 bases, and 13 bases lay between the germline ends. CDR3 DNA: TGTGCCAGCTCCCGGGATAGGACCTACAATGAGCAGTTCTTC. This gives the protein CASSRDRTYNEQFF.

V and J are TRBV7-9 and TRBJ1-1, with D unclear. Germline values: CDR1 SEHNR, CDR2 FQNEAQ (reference sequence). Trimming shortened V by 2 bases and J by 2 bases, and 12 bases separated the two germline ends. This CDR3 region has 15 residues. The chain's CDR3 is CASSLLGGGNTEAFF. DNA for the CDR3: TGTGCCAGCAGCTTACTGGGTGGAGGAAACACTGAAGCTTTCTTT.

This chain connects TRBV4-1 to TRBJ2-1; 7 bases are shared with TRBD2. With V trimmed by 4 bases and J by 4 bases, 7 bases remained unmatched. Germline CDR1 and CDR2: MGHRA and YSYEKL. CDR3 length: 15 residues. The CDR3 DNA follows: TGCGCCAGCAGCCGCCAGGCGGGGGAATACAATGAGCAGTTCTTC. Translation gives CASSRQAGEYNEQFF.

The chain combines TRBV11-1 with TRBJ2-7; TRBD2 matches at 12 bases. Per the germline V gene, CDR1 is SGHAT and CDR2 is FQDESV (reference sequence). Unmatched junction bases numbered 7, after V lost 5 bases and J lost 5 bases. The CDR3 has 15 amino acids. The CDR3 sequence: CASSKTSGSRHEQYF. The CDR3 DNA follows: TGTGCCAGCAGCAAGACTAGCGGGAGCCGCCACGAGCAGTACTTC.

This chain links TRBV30 with TRBJ2-3; 9 bases align to TRBD2. CDR1 GTSNPN and CDR2 SVGIG come from the germline V gene (reference sequence). Losses at the gene ends were 3 bases for V and 2 bases for J; bases not matched to a gene: 6. This CDR3 is built from 15 residues. CDR3 sequence (DNA): TGTGCCTGGAGAACCGGGACTAGCCTCACAGATACGCAGTATTTT. Its protein product is CAWRTGTSLTDTQYF. Drawing the rest from reference TRBV30 and TRBJ2-3, the complete variable domain is SQTIHQWPATLVQPVGSPLSLECTVEGTSNPNLYWYRQAAGRGLQLLFYSVGIGQISSEVPQNLSASRPQDRQFILSSKKLLLSDSGFYLCAWRTGTSLTDTQYFGPGTRLTVL.

The chain combines TRBV7-9 with TRBJ2-5; 10 bases line up with TRBD2. This CDR3 is 14 amino acids long. The V segment lost 3 bases and the J segment 4 bases; nucleotides outside the gene matches: 2. The germline gives CDR1 SEHNR, CDR2 FQNEAQ (reference sequence). This CDR3 is CASSFSSGGETQYF. The CDR3 coding sequence is TGTGCCAGCAGCTTCTCTAGCGGGGGAGAGACCCAGTACTTC.

V and J are TRBV2 and TRBJ2-7, with 13 bases aligning to TRBD2. V trimming: 6 bases; J trimming: 6 bases; junction bases outside the gene matches: 5. Germline V lookup: CDR1 SNHLY, CDR2 FYNNEI. This CDR3 is built from 14 residues. CDR3 sequence (DNA): TGTGCCAGCAGCTGGACTAGCGGGAGCTCCGAGCAGTACTTC. As protein: CASSWTSGSSEQYF.

This clone occurred once. The J gene is TRBJ1-2, the V gene TRBV6-5; D might be TRBD1 (6 bases). This CDR3 has 13 amino acids. V lost 10 bases and J lost 8, with 20 bases in between. Per germline, CDR1 MNHEY and CDR2 SVGAGI. The CDR3 spells CATQKRQEEGYTF. DNA for the CDR3: TGTGCCACACAAAAAAGACAGGAGGAGGGCTACACCTTC.

The CDR3 loop reads CASSGTEGNTIYF. CDR3 nucleotide sequence: TGTGCCAGCTCCGGGACTGAGGGAAACACCATATATTTT. This rearrangement joins TRBV18 to TRBJ1-3, with D tentatively TRBD1 (5 bases). This CDR3 contains 13 residues. The ends were cut back, 6 bases at V and 4 bases at J, with 10 bases in the middle. Germline values: CDR1 KGHSH, CDR2 LQKENI.

The chain carries TRBV5-6 and TRBJ2-1, with 7 bases identical to TRBD2. CDR3 length equals 13 residues. Trimming at V came to 0 bases and at J to 9 bases, leaving 3 bases not matched to a gene. CDR1 and CDR2 from the germline V gene are SGHDT and YYEEEE. The chain's CDR3 is CASSLAGGREQFF. The CDR3 DNA is TGTGCCAGCAGCTTGGCGGGGGGACGTGAGCAGTTCTTC.

The genes are TRBV4-3 and TRBJ1-1; possibly TRBD1 for D (5 bases). V shed 1 base and J shed 3 bases, with 12 bases lying between them. The CDR3 loop spans 15 amino acids. Germline values: CDR1 LGHNA, CDR2 YSLEER. This CDR3 reads CASSQGGGIYTEAFF. The CDR3 DNA reads as TGCGCCAGCAGCCAAGGGGGGGGGATCTACACTGAAGCTTTCTTT.

This clone was observed a few times. The genes are TRBV11-3 and TRBJ2-1, with D possibly TRBD2 on 6 matching bases. This CDR3 spans 14 amino acids. Germline values: CDR1 SGHNT, CDR2 YENEEA. V gave up 1 base and J gave up 4 bases, with 8 bases separating them. The CDR3 is CASSLAGDYNEQFF. CDR3 DNA sequence: TGTGCCAGCAGCTTAGCGGGAGATTACAATGAGCAGTTCTTC.

V usage is TRBV10-2 and J usage is TRBJ2-7; 12 bases are a match to TRBD2. CDR1 and CDR2 from the germline V gene are WSHSY and SAAADI. V gave up 2 bases and J gave up 2 bases; unmatched junction bases: 4. The CDR3 has 16 residues. The CDR3 is CASSEVPSGRAYEQYF. Written as DNA, the CDR3 is TGCGCCAGCAGTGAGGTGCCTAGCGGGAGGGCCTACGAGCAGTACTTC.

This sequence joins TRBV9 and TRBJ1-6; 8 bases line up with TRBD1. From germline, CDR1 is SGDLS and CDR2 YYNGEE. The CDR3 is 15 residues long. The J segment lost 7 bases and the V segment lost 2 bases, leaving 5 bases of the junction unmatched. CDR3 loop: CASSVTGAQNSPLHF. CDR3 sequence (DNA): TGTGCCAGCAGCGTGACAGGGGCTCAGAATTCACCCCTCCACTTT.

The gene calls are TRBV9 and TRBJ1-3; a possible D gene is TRBD1 (6 bases). CDR1 and CDR2 from the germline V gene are SGDLS and YYNGEE. V was trimmed by 3 bases and J by 0 bases, leaving 10 bases between them. The length of the CDR3 is 15 residues. The CDR3 reads CASSAQTGSGNTIYF. The CDR3 DNA is TGTGCCAGCAGCGCACAGACAGGCTCTGGAAACACCATATATTTT.